This entry lists 23 T cell receptor beta chains sequenced from one sample in a study of T-cell reconstitution after alpha-beta-depleted transplantation in children. Construction of the TCRbeta library involved unique molecular identifiers. TCRdb reprocessed the PCR reads via MiXCR and lists one record per CDR3 protein. The table shows over 150,000 distinct CDR3 sequences, with roughly 7.1% occurring only once. This specimen consisted of PBMCs, obtained before TCRalphabeta/CD19-depleted stem cell transplant. Receptors were obtained from a boy between 2 and 10 years old with acute lymphoblastic leukemia, due to receive a stem cell transplant.

This clonotype was observed many times. This chain uses TRBV6-1 with TRBJ2-3; D remains unclear. With 9 bases removed from V and 2 bases from J, the gap between germline ends came to 15 bases. The CDR3 is 14 residues long. Germline CDR1 MNHNS, CDR2 SASEGT. The CDR3 spells CASLSPGLTDTQYF. The CDR3 region has the DNA TGTGCCAGTCTCTCTCCGGGTCTCACAGATACGCAGTATTTT.

This clonotype appeared a few times. The genes are TRBV5-1 and TRBJ2-3; a weak D match, TRBD2 (5 bases). V was clipped by 0 bases and J by 2 bases, with 10 bases between them. Per germline, CDR1 SGHRS and CDR2 YFSETQ. This CDR3 has 15 residues. In DNA form, the CDR3 reads TGCGCCAGCAGCTTGGTACGGACTTTCACAGATACGCAGTATTTT. Amino acids: CASSLVRTFTDTQYF. The full variable domain, in which reference TRBV5-1 and TRBJ2-3 provide the parts outside the CDR3, is KAGVTQTPRYLIKTRGQQVTLSCSPISGHRSVSWYQQTPGQGLQFLFEYFSETQRNKGNFPGRFSGRQFSNSRSEMNVSTLELGDSALYLCASSLVRTFTDTQYFGPGTRLTVL.

There are many counts of this clonotype. The chain combines TRBV28 with TRBJ2-7; D could derive from TRBD1 or TRBD2 (5 bases each). V lost 6 bases to trimming and J lost 5 bases, with 17 bases between them. This CDR3 is 14 amino acids long. The germline V gene encodes CDR1 MDHEN and CDR2 SYDVKM. The DNA for the CDR3 is TGTGCCAGCAGACCCTCAGCCTTGGGGGACGAGCAGTACTTC. Translated, it gives CASRPSALGDEQYF.

In its sample, this clonotype was seen a few times. The V call is TRBV28, the J call TRBJ2-7; the D is unclear. The CDR3 is 14 residues long. Trimming took 6 bases from V and 5 from J, leaving 17 bases between them. Looked up from germline, CDR1 is MDHEN and CDR2 is SYDVKM. The CDR3 protein is CASSSPQEAHEQYF. Written as DNA, the CDR3 is TGTGCCAGCAGCTCCCCCCAAGAGGCGCACGAGCAGTACTTC.

This clonotype occurred many times. The J gene is TRBJ2-7, the V gene TRBV20-1, with 9 bases aligning to TRBD2. CDR1 is DFQATT and CDR2 is SNEGSKA in the germline V gene (reference sequence). This CDR3 is 14 amino acids long. The V gene end was trimmed by 7 bases and the J gene end by 3 bases; junction bases not matched to a gene: 10. The CDR3 coding sequence is TGCAGTGTCGCAGGGCTAGCGGGGATCTACGAGCAGTACTTC. Translating it yields CSVAGLAGIYEQYF.

V usage is TRBV7-2 and J usage is TRBJ2-7; TRBD1 agrees at 7 bases. J lost 3 bases, V lost 5 bases, and 10 bases had no gene match. The CDR3 runs 15 residues. Germline CDR1 SGHTA, CDR2 FQGNSA. As DNA, the CDR3 is TGTGCCAGCAGCCCCCTCCGGGACAGCAGCTACGAGCAGTACTTC. It codes for CASSPLRDSSYEQYF.

The rearrangement joins TRBV3-1 to TRBJ1-4; TRBD1 is a possible D gene (6 bases). Germline V gene data show CDR1 as LGHDT and CDR2 as YNNKEL (reference sequence). The CDR3 spans 15 residues. Trimming shortened V by 2 bases and J by 8 bases, and 15 bases separated the two germline ends. The CDR3: CASSQLRTGGEKLFF. CDR3 in DNA: TGTGCCAGCAGCCAACTCCGGACGGGGGGCGAAAAACTGTTTTTT.

Ten or more counts support this clonotype. V usage is TRBV12-3 or TRBV12-4 and J usage is TRBJ2-7; 10 bases are a match to TRBD1. Germline trimming cut 6 bases from V and 5 bases from J; bases unmatched to any gene: 10. This CDR3 spans 15 amino acids. DNA for the CDR3: TGTGCCAGCAGCCAAGTAGACAGGGGGCTCGACGAGCAGTACTTC. This encodes CASSQVDRGLDEQYF.

This clonotype was found many times. The chain carries TRBV18 and TRBJ2-1; D might be TRBD2 (7 bases). CDR1 KGHSH and CDR2 LQKENI come from the germline V gene. The CDR3 contains 17 residues. V lost 2 bases and J lost 7, with 21 bases in between. The CDR3 bases are TGTGCCAGCTCACCAGATCAGTGGGGGGGCTCGAAAAATGAGCAGTTCTTC. It is translated as CASSPDQWGGSKNEQFF.

This clonotype has just a few counts. The chain carries TRBV19 and TRBJ2-2; no firm D call. Trimming took off 3 bases at V and 7 bases at J, with 9 bases between the two ends. Germline V CDR1 and CDR2: LNHDA, SQIVND (reference sequence). The CDR3 contains 13 residues. The CDR3 is CASSIWTGGELFF. CDR3 coding DNA: TGTGCCAGTAGTATTTGGACGGGCGGGGAGCTGTTTTTT.

In its sample, this clonotype was seen many times. The rearrangement links TRBV10-3 to TRBJ2-1; TRBD2 aligns across 8 bases. Trimming cost V 7 bases and J 5 bases; bases outside gene matches: 7. The CDR3 has 14 residues. Germline CDR1 and CDR2: ENHRY and SYGVKD. The CDR3: CAINTREANNEQFF. The CDR3 region has the DNA TGTGCCATCAATACGCGGGAGGCCAACAATGAGCAGTTCTTC.

This clonotype was counted ten times or more. J is TRBJ2-1 and V is TRBV20-1, with D possibly TRBD2 on 6 matching bases. The CDR3 runs 16 residues. Per germline, CDR1 DFQATT and CDR2 SNEGSKA (reference sequence). Trimming took 0 bases from V and 3 from J, leaving 15 bases between them. DNA of the CDR3: TGCAGTGCTAGAGACCCCCGGGAGCTAGTCTACAATGAGCAGTTCTTC. Translating it yields CSARDPRELVYNEQFF.

This chain connects TRBV2 to TRBJ2-7; 7 nucleotides align to TRBD1. The CDR3 is 15 residues long. In germline, CDR1 is SNHLY, CDR2 FYNNEI. V was clipped by 4 bases and J by 4 bases; unmatched bases: 10. The CDR3 coding sequence is TGTGCCAGCAGTGTACGGGACAGCCTCCTTTACGAGCAGTACTTC. Translated, it gives CASSVRDSLLYEQYF.

Many counts were recorded for this clonotype. V is TRBV20-1 and J is TRBJ2-5; no firm D call. Between the trimmed V and J ends, which lost 3 bases and 3 bases, there was a span of 17 bases. There are 15 residues in the CDR3. In germline, CDR1 is DFQATT, CDR2 SNEGSKA (reference sequence). CDR3 protein: CSASRLIPYKETQYF. CDR3 sequence (DNA): TGCAGTGCTAGCCGCCTTATCCCCTATAAAGAGACCCAGTACTTC.

This clonotype was counted at least ten times. The chain combines TRBV12-3 or TRBV12-4 with TRBJ2-7, with a weak D call TRBD1 (6 bases). The CDR3 contains 13 residues. Deletions cut 1 base from V and 9 bases from J, with 13 bases between. The CDR3 nucleotides are TGTGCCAGCAGTTTAGGACAGGAGAAACGGCAGTACTTC. Its protein is CASSLGQEKRQYF.

Sample share makes this clonotype medium-sized. The rearrangement joins TRBV2 to TRBJ2-7, with 11 bases fitting TRBD1. The CDR3 spans 16 residues. CDR1 and CDR2 (germline): SNHLY, FYNNEI. Trimming removed 6 bases from V and 2 bases from J; junction bases left unmatched: 9. The DNA for the CDR3 is TGTGCCAGCAGCAGGGGGAAGGGACAGGGGGCCTACGAGCAGTACTTC. Translation: CASSRGKGQGAYEQYF.

The table lists this clonotype with a few counts. The chain couples TRBV29-1 to TRBJ2-3, with 7 positions matching TRBD2. After removal of 6 bases from V and 2 bases from J, the junction contained 20 bases not matched to a gene. The CDR3 has 18 amino acids. Per the germline V gene, CDR1 is SQVTM and CDR2 is ANQGSEA. The DNA for the CDR3 is TGCAGCGTCGACCGGGATACTAGCGAGACTCCGGCCACAGATACGCAGTATTTT. It translates to CSVDRDTSETPATDTQYF.

This clonotype was seen at least ten times. The chain links TRBV6-2 or TRBV6-3 to TRBJ2-1; D possibly corresponds to TRBD2 (5 bases). This CDR3 has 14 amino acids. V was shortened by 10 bases and J by 4 bases, with 17 bases between the two germline ends. Germline loops: CDR1 MNHEY, CDR2 SVGEGT. The CDR3 bases are TGTGCCACCTCTAATTCGGGGTCTTACAATGAGCAGTTCTTC. The encoded protein is CATSNSGSYNEQFF.

The chain is built from TRBV4-3 and TRBJ2-2; possible D gene TRBD1, 5 bases. The germline V gene has CDR1 LGHNA and CDR2 YSLEER. CDR3 length: 13 amino acids. V lost 2 bases and J 6 bases, leaving 7 bases between the germline ends. The CDR3 loop reads CASSQQGSGELFF. For the CDR3, the DNA is TGCGCCAGCAGCCAACAGGGATCCGGGGAGCTGTTTTTT.

The V call is TRBV14, the J call TRBJ2-1; D gene unclear. Trimming shortened V by 1 base and J by 4 bases, and 14 bases separated the two germline ends. The germline CDR1 and CDR2 sequences are SGHDN and FVKESK. The CDR3 loop spans 16 amino acids. CDR3: CASSQGRANTYNEQFF. The CDR3 bases are TGTGCCAGCAGCCAAGGTAGGGCTAACACTTACAATGAGCAGTTCTTC.

The genes are TRBV7-2 and TRBJ2-2; weak D call: TRBD2 (7 bases). V was pared by 5 bases and J by 5 bases, with 18 bases between. The CDR3 consists of 16 residues. The germline gives CDR1 SGHTA, CDR2 FQGNSA. The CDR3 loop reads CASSPTAGAITGELFF. In DNA form, the CDR3 reads TGTGCCAGCAGCCCTACTGCGGGGGCAATAACCGGGGAGCTGTTTTTT.

This clonotype was seen only a few times. V is TRBV7-9 and J is TRBJ1-1; D unclear. The germline gives CDR1 SEHNR, CDR2 FQNEAQ (reference sequence). There are 12 residues in the CDR3. Trimming removed 1 base from V and 4 bases from J, with 4 bases in between. The CDR3 coding sequence is TGTGCCAGCAGCTTAGGGCCCACTGAAGCTTTCTTT. Its protein product is CASSLGPTEAFF.

This clonotype was seen more than once but under ten times. The rearrangement links TRBV28 to TRBJ1-3; D ambiguous. Germline V CDR1 and CDR2: MDHEN, SYDVKM. The CDR3 length is 13 residues. V gave up 5 bases and J gave up 8 bases, with 13 bases separating them. CDR3 coding DNA: TGTGCCAGCAGTGTTTACCCTTCTTACACCATATATTTT. The encoded protein is CASSVYPSYTIYF.